The 32 T cell receptor beta chains in this list originate from one sample, sequenced in a study of blood T cell repertoires in COVID-19. Clones were sequenced by immunoSEQ multiplex PCR, and TCRdb holds only the in-frame ones, with some missing. The repertoire holds about 59,000 clones, over 75% seen once, with 5.1% in the top ten. The sample was peripheral blood. These receptor sequences come from an elderly man in a cohort sampled during active COVID-19.

The chain is built from TRBV3-1 (or the pseudogene TRBV3-2) and TRBJ2-3; D ambiguous. The germline V gene encodes CDR1 LGHDT and CDR2 YNNKEL (reference sequence). V lost 1 base and J lost 5, with 7 bases in between. The length of the CDR3 is 13 residues. CDR3 amino acids: CASSQGPRDTQYF. CDR3 nucleotides: TGTGCCAGCAGCCAAGGTCCGAGAGATACGCAGTATTTT.

The rearrangement joins TRBV19 to TRBJ2-4; 12 positions match TRBD2. V shed 3 bases and J 3 bases; nucleotides not matched to a gene: 9. CDR1 and CDR2 from the germline V gene are LNHDA and SQIVND (reference sequence). CDR3 length equals 18 residues. DNA of the CDR3: TGTGCCAGTAGTATCTACCTAGCGGGAGGGCCCGGCAAAAACATTCAGTACTTC. Translation: CASSIYLAGGPGKNIQYF.

The chain links TRBV5-4 to TRBJ1-6; 10 nucleotides agree with TRBD1. The V segment lost 4 bases and the J segment 7 bases; nucleotides outside the gene matches: 2. This CDR3 contains 14 residues. Germline CDR1 is SGHNT and CDR2 is YYREEE (reference sequence). The CDR3 DNA reads TGTGCCAGCAGCCTGGACAGGGGGAATTCACCCCTCCACTTT. This translates into CASSLDRGNSPLHF.

The chain is built from TRBV6-6 and TRBJ2-3; 7 nucleotides align to TRBD2. Losses at the gene ends were 8 bases for V and 5 bases for J; bases not matched to a gene: 7. CDR1 is MNHNY and CDR2 is SVGAGI in the germline V gene (reference sequence). The CDR3 extends over 13 amino acids. The CDR3 nucleotides read TGTGCCAGCCGCCGTGGGGAGGGAGATACGCAGTATTTT. Protein product: CASRRGEGDTQYF.

The V gene is TRBV6-5, the J gene TRBJ2-2; the match to TRBD2 covers 7 bases. Per the germline V gene, CDR1 is MNHEY and CDR2 is SVGAGI. With 4 bases clipped from V and 7 bases from J, the junction kept 6 bases outside the gene matches. This CDR3 contains 14 residues. CDR3 sequence reads: CASSFGLEGGELFF. CDR3 DNA sequence: TGTGCCAGCAGTTTTGGACTAGAGGGCGGGGAGCTGTTTTTT.

CDR3 in DNA: TGTGCCAGCAGCCTCGGGACAGGGAGGGAGACCCAGTACTTC. Translating gives CASSLGTGRETQYF. The chain uses TRBV7-3 and TRBJ2-5, with 9 bases that match TRBD1. Germline CDR1 and CDR2: SGHTA and FQGTGA. CDR3 length: 14 residues. V lost 5 bases, J lost 5 bases, and 6 bases stayed unmatched.

The CDR3 is CAWSVDLVGGDQPQHF. In nucleotides, the CDR3 is TGTGCCTGGAGTGTAGATTTGGTAGGGGGCGACCAGCCCCAGCATTTT. The chain has TRBV30 and TRBJ1-5; 7 nucleotides align to TRBD1. Looked up from germline, CDR1 is GTSNPN and CDR2 is SVGIG (reference sequence). The CDR3 spans 16 residues. Trimming at V came to 0 bases and at J to 7 bases, leaving 12 bases not matched to a gene.

The rearrangement uses TRBV15 and TRBJ2-5; no reliable D call. V was shortened by 4 bases and J by 10 bases, with 19 bases between the two germline ends. CDR3 length: 14 amino acids. Germline loops: CDR1 LNHNV, CDR2 YYDKDF (reference sequence). DNA of the CDR3: TGTGCCACCAGCACAGTCCCATCGCTGGGCATCCAGTACTTC. Amino acid sequence: CATSTVPSLGIQYF.

This sequence joins TRBV5-4 and TRBJ2-3, with 11 bases lining up with TRBD2. After removal of 4 bases from V and 0 bases from J, the junction contained 4 bases not matched to a gene. The CDR3 totals 16 residues. Germline values: CDR1 SGHNT, CDR2 YYREEE (reference sequence). The CDR3 loop is CASSRGTSGSTDTQYF. CDR3 DNA: TGTGCCAGCAGCAGGGGGACTAGCGGTAGCACAGATACGCAGTATTTT.

The rearrangement links TRBV7-2 to TRBJ1-2; D might be TRBD1 (6 bases). This CDR3 region has 12 residues. The V end was cut by 6 bases, the J end by 8 bases, with 13 bases between. Germline CDR1 and CDR2: SGHTA and FQGNSA. DNA for the CDR3: TGTGCCAGCAGTCCTACAGGGAACGGCTACACCTTC. It specifies CASSPTGNGYTF.

The chain combines TRBV6-5 with TRBJ2-7; 12 nucleotides agree with TRBD2. V lost 6 bases, J lost 7 bases, and 10 bases stayed unmatched. Germline V gives CDR1 MNHEY, CDR2 SVGAGI. The CDR3 extends over 15 amino acids. CDR3 protein: CASRSTSGGLKEQYF. The CDR3 region has the DNA TGTGCCAGCAGGTCGACTAGCGGGGGTCTTAAGGAGCAGTACTTC.

The chain couples TRBV20-1 to TRBJ2-1; TRBD2 matches 16 bases. The CDR3 totals 16 residues. J gave up 2 bases and V 3 bases, and 1 base lay outside the gene matches. Germline V lookup: CDR1 DFQATT, CDR2 SNEGSKA (reference sequence). CDR3 sequence: CSASGTSGRAYNEQFF. Here the CDR3 DNA reads TGCAGTGCTAGTGGGACTAGCGGGAGGGCCTACAATGAGCAGTTCTTC.

The chain joins TRBV27 to TRBJ2-7, with D maybe TRBD1 (6 bases). V was trimmed by 5 bases and J by 0 bases, leaving 20 bases between them. The length of the CDR3 is 17 residues. Germline V gene lookup returns CDR1 MNHEY and CDR2 SMNVEV (reference sequence). DNA of the CDR3: TGTGCCAGCAGTCTCGACCGACAGGCGGATAGCTCCTACGAGCAGTACTTC. Protein: CASSLDRQADSSYEQYF.

This clone has a handful of counts. The chain is built from TRBV3-1 (or the pseudogene TRBV3-2) and TRBJ1-1, with a weak D call TRBD1 (5 bases). CDR3 size: 14 residues. CDR1 and CDR2 from the germline V gene are LGHDT and YNNKEL (reference sequence). Trimming took off 0 bases at V and 4 bases at J, with 9 bases between the two ends. The CDR3 coding sequence is TGTGCCAGCAGCCAAGAGGGGGGGACCACTGAAGCTTTCTTT. Its translation: CASSQEGGTTEAFF.

The rearrangement uses TRBV3-1 (or the pseudogene TRBV3-2) and TRBJ1-2; 8 bases map to TRBD1. This CDR3 has 15 residues. The V gene's germline CDR1 is LGHDT and CDR2 YNNKEL (reference sequence). After removal of 6 bases from V and 3 bases from J, the junction contained 9 bases not matched to a gene. The CDR3 spells CASSSQNRGDYGYTF. CDR3 nucleotide sequence: TGTGCCAGCAGTTCACAGAACAGGGGGGACTATGGCTACACCTTC.

For the CDR3, the DNA is TGTGCCAGCAGTCCGGAACAGCTCTACGAGCAGTACTTC. Translated, it gives CASSPEQLYEQYF. This chain connects TRBV2 to TRBJ2-7; D is ambiguous. V lost 5 bases to trimming and J lost 3 bases, with 11 bases between them. This CDR3 spans 13 amino acids. Germline V lookup: CDR1 SNHLY, CDR2 FYNNEI.

This chain connects TRBV7-2 to TRBJ2-1, with TRBD1 identical over 9 bases. CDR1 SGHTA and CDR2 FQGNSA come from the germline V gene. This CDR3 is built from 15 residues. V gave up 5 bases and J gave up 2 bases; unmatched junction bases: 4. The CDR3 protein is CASSPGQGTYNEQFF. Here the CDR3 DNA reads TGTGCCAGCAGCCCTGGACAGGGGACCTACAATGAGCAGTTCTTC.

V is TRBV4-1 and J is TRBJ1-2; TRBD1 matches 8 bases. J was trimmed by 4 bases and V by 5 bases; bases with no gene match: 9. The CDR3 runs to 15 residues. Germline V CDR1 and CDR2: MGHRA, YSYEKL. CDR3 nucleotides: TGCGCCAGCAGCGCGACAGGGGCGGTCGGCTATGGCTACACCTTC. Its protein is CASSATGAVGYGYTF.

CDR3 in DNA: TGCGCCAGCAGCTTTTGGACAGGGCGAGAGACCCAGTACTTC. It encodes CASSFWTGRETQYF. The chain combines TRBV5-1 with TRBJ2-5; 8 nucleotides agree with TRBD1. In germline, CDR1 is SGHRS, CDR2 YFSETQ. With V trimmed by 2 bases and J by 4 bases, 4 bases remained unmatched. CDR3 length: 14 residues.

The chain joins TRBV19 to TRBJ1-2, with D possibly matching TRBD1 (5 bases). Germline values: CDR1 LNHDA, CDR2 SQIVND (reference sequence). The CDR3 extends over 15 amino acids. The ends were cut back, 2 bases at V and 4 bases at J, with 14 bases in the middle. CDR3 sequence reads: CASSISRGGGYGYTF. CDR3 bases: TGTGCCAGTAGTATATCAAGGGGAGGTGGCTATGGCTACACCTTC.

This clone was seen only once. The chain employs TRBV21-1 and TRBJ2-2; the D call of TRBD1 is as the table states it, not checked on the DNA. TRBV21-1 is reported as a pseudogene. CDR3 size: 14 residues. In nucleotides, the CDR3 is TGTGCCAGCAGCTCCCGGGACAGTTCCGGGGAGCTGTTTTTT. Amino acid sequence: CASSSRDSSGELFF.

The rearrangement uses TRBV6-6 and TRBJ1-1; TRBD1 matches 9 bases. Germline CDR1 is MNHNY and CDR2 is SVGAGI (reference sequence). This CDR3 has 15 amino acids. Germline trimming cut 4 bases from V and 5 bases from J; bases unmatched to any gene: 8. CDR3 residues: CASSSLGQGVTEAFF. CDR3 in DNA: TGTGCCAGCAGTTCCTTGGGACAGGGAGTTACTGAAGCTTTCTTT.

The V gene is TRBV2, the J gene TRBJ1-1; a possible D gene is TRBD1 (6 bases). Germline CDR1 reads SNHLY; CDR2 reads FYNNEI. The V gene lost 6 bases and the J gene lost 6 bases, with 14 bases spanning the gap. The CDR3 is 13 amino acids. The CDR3 DNA follows: TGTGCCAGCAGGGGCAGGGGTAAGGCTGAAGCTTTCTTT. It codes for CASRGRGKAEAFF.

CDR3 bases: TGCGCCAGCAGCCAAGTTGGGCAGTTCTCCTACGAGCAGTACTTC. Translation: CASSQVGQFSYEQYF. The chain uses TRBV4-3 and TRBJ2-7; D is undetermined. Germline-derived CDR1 and CDR2 are LGHNA and YSLEER. The V end was cut by 1 base, the J end by 0 bases, with 10 bases between. CDR3 length equals 15 residues.

Of note for this clone: Sequence at one end of the junction differs from germline and may be a read error. The chain combines TRBV7-7 with TRBJ2-2, with 14 bases matching TRBD2. The CDR3 consists of 17 residues. The germline CDR1 and CDR2 sequences are SSHAT and FNYEAQ (reference sequence). As DNA, the CDR3 is TGTGCTAGCAGCGGGACTAGCGGGAGCAGGAACACCGGGGAGCTGTTTTTT. Its protein is CASSGTSGSRNTGELFF.

The chain combines TRBV21-1 with TRBJ2-7; the table's D call TRBD1 went unverified against the DNA. TRBV21-1 is given as a pseudogene. The CDR3 extends over 14 amino acids. DNA of the CDR3: TGTGCCAGCAGCAAAGGACAGTGGAATACAGAGCAGTACTTC. Amino acid sequence: CASSKGQWNTEQYF.

By sample fraction, this clone is medium-sized. The chain has TRBV5-1 and TRBJ1-4; D uncertain. The CDR3 runs 14 residues. CDR1 SGHRS and CDR2 YFSETQ come from the germline V gene. The V end lost 0 bases, the J end lost 6 bases, and 9 bases lay between the germline ends. CDR3 sequence: CASSLGRYDEKLFF. In DNA, the CDR3 is TGCGCCAGCAGCTTGGGCAGGTACGATGAAAAACTGTTTTTT.

This clone was counted only a few times. The chain recombines TRBV5-1 with TRBJ2-1; the match to TRBD1 covers 11 bases. This CDR3 has 17 residues. Germline CDR1 and CDR2: SGHRS and YFSETQ. Losses at the gene ends were 1 base for V and 5 bases for J; bases not matched to a gene: 8. The CDR3 bases are TGCGCCAGCAGCTTGTCCCCGGGACAGGGGGTGCACAATGAGCAGTTCTTC. Residues: CASSLSPGQGVHNEQFF. Combining the CDR3 with reference TRBV5-1 and TRBJ2-1 gives the whole variable domain KAGVTQTPRYLIKTRGQQVTLSCSPISGHRSVSWYQQTPGQGLQFLFEYFSETQRNKGNFPGRFSGRQFSNSRSEMNVSTLELGDSALYLCASSLSPGQGVHNEQFFGPGTRLTVL.

The chain is built from TRBV11-2 and TRBJ1-1; 8 bases line up with TRBD1. V lost 5 bases to trimming and J lost 5 bases; unmatched junction nucleotides: 7. The CDR3 is made up of 14 amino acids. Looked up from germline, CDR1 is SGHAT and CDR2 is FQNNGV. This chain's CDR3 is CASSAQGARTEAFF. The CDR3 nucleotides are TGTGCCAGCAGCGCCCAGGGGGCGCGTACTGAAGCTTTCTTT.

This sequence joins TRBV18 and TRBJ1-4; 7 nucleotides agree with TRBD1. Germline V CDR1 and CDR2: KGHSH, LQKENI. The CDR3 is made up of 15 amino acids. The junction had 3 bases not matched to a gene; V was cut back by 1 base and J by 4 bases. DNA of the CDR3: TGTGCCAGCTCACCACAGACAGGGAATAATGAAAAACTGTTTTTT. Translating it yields CASSPQTGNNEKLFF.

The table lists this clone with a few counts. V gene TRBV7-8 combines with J gene TRBJ2-5; TRBD2 matches 13 bases. In germline, CDR1 is SGHVS, CDR2 FQNEAQ. This CDR3 contains 16 residues. Trimming took 1 base from V and 1 from J; bases not matched to a gene: 0. The CDR3 is CASSLGLAGGQETQYF. DNA of the CDR3: TGTGCCAGCAGCTTAGGACTAGCGGGGGGCCAAGAGACCCAGTACTTC. Using reference TRBV7-8 and TRBJ2-5 for the parts outside the CDR3, the full variable domain is GAGVSQSPRYKVAKRGQDVALRCDPISGHVSLFWYQQALGQGPEFLTYFQNEAQLDKSGLPSDRFFAERPEGSVSTLKIQRTQQEDSAVYLCASSLGLAGGQETQYFGPGTRLLVL.

The V and J genes are TRBV9 and TRBJ2-3; a weak D match, TRBD2 (6 bases). CDR1 SGDLS and CDR2 YYNGEE come from the germline V gene. The CDR3 loop spans 16 amino acids. V lost 0 bases to trimming and J lost 0 bases, with 11 bases between them. The CDR3 DNA is TGTGCCAGCAGCGTAGGCGGGACGAGTAGCACAGATACGCAGTATTTT. This sequence encodes CASSVGGTSSTDTQYF.